These 13 T cell receptor beta chains were sequenced from one sample in a study of CD8+ T cells in alopecia areata (dated by TCRdb to the late 2010s). The sample's treatment or condition label is to be understood as: oral pan-JAK inhibitor, 5-10 mg twice daily. Library prep was done by the immunoSEQ multiplex PCR assay. To provide template for TCR sequencing, every sample had RNA extracted and reverse transcribed into cDNA. What TCRdb holds here is the immuneACCESS table cut down to in-frame rearrangements. Part of the clones is not present; checked against another copy, under half of the missing clones reflect an unresolved V gene, and the others are unexplained. In this sample the table shows roughly 100,000 clones, about nine tenths of which occur a single time. Over 8.5% of the sample is held by the ten biggest clonotypes. The source material was CD8+ T cells sorted from blood, sampled between weeks 30 and 35, from a patient treated with tofacitinib. The receptors originated from a human donor with alopecia areata.

CDR3: CASSFRDISNQPQHF. In DNA form, the CDR3 reads TGTGCCAGCAGCTTCCGGGACATTAGCAATCAGCCCCAGCATTTT. The chain recombines TRBV7-2 with TRBJ1-5; weak D call: TRBD1 (6 bases). The CDR3 loop spans 15 amino acids. Trimming cost V 3 bases and J 0 bases, with 9 bases left between them. Germline assignment: CDR1 SGHTA and CDR2 FQGNSA. The full variable domain, its missing parts supplied by reference TRBV7-2 and TRBJ1-5, is GAGVSQSPSNKVTEKGKDVELRCDPISGHTALYWYRQSLGQGLEFLIYFQGNSAPDKSGLPSDRFSAERTGGSVSTLTIQRTQQEDSAVYLCASSFRDISNQPQHFGDGTRLSIL.

The CDR3 region is CASSVGSTYREHEQFF. In DNA form, the CDR3 reads TGTGCCAGCAGCGTAGGATCAACCTACAGGGAACATGAGCAGTTCTTC. V is TRBV9 and J is TRBJ2-1; possibly TRBD1 for D (6 bases). This CDR3 has 16 amino acids. The V end lost 0 bases, the J end lost 8 bases, and 18 bases lay between the germline ends. In germline, CDR1 is SGDLS, CDR2 YYNGEE.

The rearrangement uses TRBV2 and TRBJ2-2, with 11 nucleotides matching TRBD2. V lost 4 bases to trimming and J lost 3 bases; unmatched junction nucleotides: 16. The CDR3 extends over 20 amino acids. Germline loops: CDR1 SNHLY, CDR2 FYNNEI. The CDR3 coding sequence is TGTGCCAGCAGTGGATTCACTAGCGGGAGCCCTCCTCGATACACCGGGGAGCTGTTTTTT. Translating it yields CASSGFTSGSPPRYTGELFF.

The chain is built from TRBV7-9 and TRBJ2-2, with 10 bases aligning to TRBD2. Trimming took 5 bases from V and 6 from J; bases not matched to a gene: 9. This CDR3 spans 16 amino acids. Per germline, CDR1 SEHNR and CDR2 FQNEAQ (reference sequence). The CDR3 is CASSLRAGGPPGELFF. The DNA for the CDR3 is TGTGCCAGCAGCCTCCGAGCGGGGGGGCCGCCCGGGGAGCTGTTTTTT.

The chain employs TRBV30 and TRBJ2-7, with TRBD1 matching over 9 bases. Germline V CDR1 and CDR2: GTSNPN, SVGIG (reference sequence). The CDR3 consists of 14 residues. V was pared by 1 base and J by 2 bases, with 3 bases of the junction left unmatched. The chain's CDR3 is CAWSGGQGPYEQYF. CDR3 DNA sequence: TGTGCCTGGAGTGGCGGACAGGGGCCCTACGAGCAGTACTTC.

The J gene is TRBJ1-2, the V gene TRBV2, with 8 bases fitting TRBD1. This CDR3 has 14 amino acids. V trimming: 6 bases; J trimming: 8 bases; junction bases outside the gene matches: 11. From germline, CDR1 is SNHLY and CDR2 FYNNEI. The CDR3 region has the DNA TGTGCCAGCAGCATGGGACAGGAGATTGGAGGCTACACCTTC. This sequence encodes CASSMGQEIGGYTF.

This rearrangement joins TRBV27 to TRBJ1-2; 7 positions match TRBD1. Germline CDR1 MNHEY, CDR2 SMNVEV (reference sequence). V shed 3 bases and J 7 bases; nucleotides not matched to a gene: 8. This CDR3 has 14 amino acids. CDR3 in DNA: TGTGCCAGCAGTTTCGGGACAGAACTAGGTGGCTACACCTTC. Translating gives CASSFGTELGGYTF.

The chain carries TRBV21-1 and TRBJ1-2; the table's D call TRBD1 went unverified against the DNA. TRBV21-1 is listed as a pseudogene. This CDR3 is built from 13 residues. CDR3 coding DNA: TGTGCCAGCAGCAAACCAGTACATTATGGCTACACCTTC. Translating it yields CASSKPVHYGYTF.

In this sample, this clone turned up once. V usage is TRBV25-1 and J usage is TRBJ2-7; D is perhaps TRBD1 (6 bases). Germline V gene sequence: CDR1 MGHDK, CDR2 SYGVNS. This CDR3 is built from 15 residues. V lost 1 base, J lost 1 base, and 11 bases lay in between. The CDR3 region is CASSEWAGVSYEQYF. The CDR3 DNA reads as TGTGCCAGCAGTGAATGGGCAGGGGTTTCCTACGAGCAGTACTTC.

The genes are TRBV5-1 and TRBJ2-7; a weak D match, TRBD1 (6 bases). Germline CDR1 is SGHRS and CDR2 is YFSETQ. Trimming cost V 0 bases and J 6 bases, with 16 bases left between them. CDR3 length equals 15 residues. The CDR3 nucleotides read TGCGCCAGCAGCTTGGTACAGGGATCGTTCCCCGAGCAGTACTTC. Residues: CASSLVQGSFPEQYF.

This clone was seen only once. The CDR3: CASSLWDGTYEQYF. The CDR3 region has the DNA TGTGCCAGCAGCTTATGGGACGGCACCTACGAGCAGTACTTC. This chain connects TRBV7-9 to TRBJ2-7, with D perhaps TRBD1 or TRBD2 (5 bases each). The CDR3 runs 14 residues. Germline CDR1 and CDR2: SEHNR and FQNEAQ (reference sequence). V lost 2 bases to trimming and J lost 2 bases, with 10 bases between them.

The CDR3 region has the DNA TGTGCCAGCAGCTTAGACCCCCGGAACACCATATATTTT. Translated: CASSLDPRNTIYF. The rearrangement links TRBV11-2 to TRBJ1-3; D is unclear. V lost 0 bases and J 7 bases, leaving 7 bases between the germline ends. The CDR3 length is 13 residues. Germline-derived CDR1 and CDR2 are SGHAT and FQNNGV.

V is TRBV6-6 and J is TRBJ1-4, with D possibly TRBD1 on 6 matching bases. Per the germline V gene, CDR1 is MNHNY and CDR2 is SVGAGI (reference sequence). Trimming took 2 bases from V and 3 from J, leaving 10 bases between them. This CDR3 has 15 amino acids. The CDR3 loop reads CASSYRGIANEKLFF. The CDR3 DNA sequence: TGTGCCAGCAGTTACAGGGGGATAGCTAATGAAAAACTGTTTTTT.